This passage covers 27 T cell receptor beta chains from one sample sequenced in a study of blood T cell repertoires in COVID-19 (dated by TCRdb to 2018 to 2020). The receptor library was made with the immunoSEQ multiplex PCR assay. TCRdb's version of the immuneACCESS table is confined to in-frame rearrangements and falls short of the full clone set. An unresolved V gene accounts for under half of the shortfall where checked; the remainder is of unknown origin. The sample table lists more than 300,000 clones, about nine tenths of them with a count of one. Around 1.6% of the sample is held by the ten biggest clonotypes. The sample taken for sequencing was peripheral blood. The receptors stem from a woman in her twenties or thirties with COVID-19, enrolled during active disease.

V and J are TRBV24-1 and TRBJ2-2, with 8 bases identical to TRBD1. CDR1 and CDR2 (germline): KGHDR, SFDVKD. V lost 6 bases to trimming and J lost 1 base; unmatched junction nucleotides: 9. CDR3 length equals 17 residues. The chain's CDR3 is CATSRPDGTGNTGELFF. Here the CDR3 DNA reads TGTGCCACCAGTAGGCCTGACGGGACAGGGAACACCGGGGAGCTGTTTTTT.

This rearrangement joins TRBV28 to TRBJ1-5, with D unclear. Germline values: CDR1 MDHEN, CDR2 SYDVKM. V was shortened by 3 bases and J by 0 bases, with 9 bases between the two germline ends. This CDR3 is built from 15 residues. CDR3 protein: CASSFARYSNQPQHF. The CDR3 coding sequence is TGTGCCAGCAGTTTTGCACGCTATAGCAATCAGCCCCAGCATTTT. Full variable domain (remainder filled in from reference TRBV28 and TRBJ1-5): DVKVTQSSRYLVKRTGEKVFLECVQDMDHENMFWYRQDPGLGLRLIYFSYDVKMKEKGDIPEGYSVSREKKERFSLILESASTNQTSMYLCASSFARYSNQPQHFGDGTRLSIL.

V usage is TRBV2 and J usage is TRBJ1-2; D may be TRBD1 (6 bases). The length of the CDR3 is 15 residues. The germline V and J ends were trimmed by 4 bases and 3 bases, with 15 bases remaining between them. Germline V gene data show CDR1 as SNHLY and CDR2 as FYNNEI. CDR3 in amino acids: CASSVQGFNYYGYTF. For the CDR3, the DNA is TGTGCCAGCAGTGTACAGGGATTCAATTACTATGGCTACACCTTC.

J is TRBJ2-3 and V is TRBV6-2 or TRBV6-3; 7 bases are shared with TRBD2. The CDR3 length is 16 residues. V was pared by 6 bases and J by 0 bases, with 9 bases of the junction left unmatched. The germline V gene has CDR1 MNHEY and CDR2 SVGEGT. DNA of the CDR3: TGTGCCAGCAGCCCCGGGCCGGGGGGTAGCACAGATACGCAGTATTTT. It yields the protein CASSPGPGGSTDTQYF.

The rearrangement links TRBV9 to TRBJ2-1; TRBD2 might be the D (7 bases). The CDR3 totals 14 residues. V was shortened by 0 bases and J by 8 bases, with 12 bases between the two germline ends. The germline V gene encodes CDR1 SGDLS and CDR2 YYNGEE. CDR3: CASSVVGGPYEQFF. The CDR3 DNA is TGTGCCAGCAGCGTAGTCGGGGGGCCTTATGAGCAGTTCTTC.

The chain combines TRBV27 with TRBJ1-2, with D perhaps matching TRBD1 (5 bases). This CDR3 is built from 13 residues. Trimming removed 10 bases from V and 6 bases from J, with 18 bases in between. The V gene's germline CDR1 is MNHEY and CDR2 SMNVEV (reference sequence). CDR3 residues: CATREGGVDGYTF. The DNA for the CDR3 is TGTGCCACCAGGGAGGGAGGGGTAGATGGCTACACCTTC.

This clone has more than one count but fewer than ten. This sequence joins TRBV2 and TRBJ1-4; D uncertain. V was shortened by 5 bases and J by 8 bases, with 21 bases between the two germline ends. The V gene's germline CDR1 is SNHLY and CDR2 FYNNEI. CDR3 size: 16 residues. CDR3 region: CASSPTSRGIGEKLFF. CDR3 DNA: TGTGCCAGCAGTCCCACAAGCAGAGGGATCGGGGAAAAACTGTTTTTT.

A few counts support this clone. This rearrangement joins TRBV25-1 to TRBJ1-2; the D gene is possibly TRBD1 (6 bases). This CDR3 has 15 amino acids. Trimming left V 5 bases short and J 7 bases short, with 20 bases between. Per the germline V gene, CDR1 is MGHDK and CDR2 is SYGVNS. As DNA, the CDR3 is TGTGCCAGCAGTCCGCTAGGGGGTCCCTATAGTGGCTACACCTTC. It yields the protein CASSPLGGPYSGYTF.

This clone showed up just a few times. The chain uses TRBV5-1 and TRBJ1-1; no firm D call. Germline V gene lookup returns CDR1 SGHRS and CDR2 YFSETQ. V was shortened by 2 bases and J by 0 bases, with 8 bases between the two germline ends. There are 14 residues in the CDR3. CDR3: CASSFGQVNTEAFF. CDR3 bases: TGCGCCAGCAGCTTTGGGCAGGTGAACACTGAAGCTTTCTTT. Drawing the rest from reference TRBV5-1 and TRBJ1-1, the complete variable domain is KAGVTQTPRYLIKTRGQQVTLSCSPISGHRSVSWYQQTPGQGLQFLFEYFSETQRNKGNFPGRFSGRQFSNSRSEMNVSTLELGDSALYLCASSFGQVNTEAFFGQGTRLTVV.

This chain joins TRBV2 and TRBJ1-6; D is unclear. Germline assignment: CDR1 SNHLY and CDR2 FYNNEI. With 6 bases removed from V and 7 bases from J, the gap between germline ends came to 16 bases. This CDR3 contains 15 residues. The CDR3 region has the DNA TGTGCCAGCAGAGGTTCAACCCTGGGCAATTCACCCCTCCACTTT. Translated, it gives CASRGSTLGNSPLHF.

This chain uses TRBV6-2 or TRBV6-3 with TRBJ2-7, with 8 bases aligning to TRBD1. With V trimmed by 5 bases and J by 7 bases, 4 bases remained unmatched. This CDR3 is built from 12 residues. Germline CDR1 and CDR2: MNHEY and SVGEGT. The CDR3 is CASSGQGWEQYF. CDR3 bases: TGTGCCAGCAGTGGACAGGGTTGGGAGCAGTACTTC.

The chain carries TRBV9 and TRBJ1-1; 7 bases line up with TRBD1. Germline values: CDR1 SGDLS, CDR2 YYNGEE. This CDR3 spans 14 amino acids. V trimming: 4 bases; J trimming: 1 base; junction bases outside the gene matches: 4. CDR3 DNA sequence: TGTGCCAGCAGCCCCTACAGGGGGAACACTGAAGCTTTCTTT. Encoded protein: CASSPYRGNTEAFF.

The V call is TRBV7-9, the J call TRBJ2-3; 9 bases are shared with TRBD2. Germline loops: CDR1 SEHNR, CDR2 FQNEAQ (reference sequence). The CDR3 runs to 15 residues. V shed 1 base and J 2 bases; nucleotides not matched to a gene: 1. CDR3 sequence (DNA): TGTGCCAGCAGCTTAGGACTAGCGGCCACAGATACGCAGTATTTT. Its translation: CASSLGLAATDTQYF.

This chain joins TRBV6-4 and TRBJ1-6, with a possible D match to TRBD1 (5 bases). V lost 3 bases to trimming and J lost 9 bases, with 15 bases between them. The CDR3 is 15 residues long. In germline, CDR1 is MRHNA, CDR2 SNTAGT. Here the CDR3 reads CASSEGQTGGSPLHF. CDR3 nucleotides: TGTGCCAGCAGTGAGGGGCAGACCGGCGGTTCACCCCTCCACTTT.

This chain links TRBV7-9 with TRBJ1-2, with TRBD1 identical over 8 bases. Germline V lookup: CDR1 SEHNR, CDR2 FQNEAQ (reference sequence). V was pared by 2 bases and J by 6 bases, with 8 bases of the junction left unmatched. The CDR3 has 15 residues. CDR3 in DNA: TGTGCCAGCAGCTTAAGGACAGGGATTCGGGATGGCTACACCTTC. Its translation: CASSLRTGIRDGYTF.

The CDR3 DNA follows: TGTGCCAGCTCACCACCCGTATCCGGAAACACCATATATTTT. It is translated as CASSPPVSGNTIYF. This chain links TRBV18 with TRBJ1-3; unclear D gene. V was clipped by 0 bases and J by 4 bases, with 7 bases between them. Germline CDR1 reads KGHSH; CDR2 reads LQKENI. The length of the CDR3 is 14 residues.

This chain uses TRBV28 with TRBJ1-2; the D is unclear. Trimming took 10 bases from V and 7 from J, leaving 16 bases between them. CDR1 MDHEN and CDR2 SYDVKM come from the germline V gene. The CDR3 is made up of 12 amino acids. The CDR3 protein is CAIPAGKAGYTF. CDR3 coding DNA: TGTGCCATTCCCGCGGGGAAAGCTGGCTACACCTTC.

The rearrangement joins TRBV10-1 to TRBJ1-2; TRBD1 aligns across 8 bases. The J segment lost 8 bases and the V segment lost 7 bases, leaving 3 bases of the junction unmatched. CDR3 length: 11 residues. Germline lookup yields CDR1 WNHNN and CDR2 SYGVQD (reference sequence). CDR3 DNA sequence: TGCGCCAGCACCAGGGGGCAAGGCTACACCTTC. Its protein is CASTRGQGYTF.

This clone was counted once. V usage is TRBV4-3 and J usage is TRBJ1-4; 8 bases fit TRBD1. Looked up from germline, CDR1 is LGHNA and CDR2 is YSLEER. The CDR3 has 14 residues. V was clipped by 3 bases and J by 7 bases; unmatched bases: 4. The CDR3 sequence: CASSHVTGVEKLFF. The CDR3 DNA reads as TGCGCCAGCAGCCATGTGACAGGGGTTGAAAAACTGTTTTTT.

This chain connects TRBV5-1 to TRBJ1-2; no reliable D call. Per germline, CDR1 SGHRS and CDR2 YFSETQ. V was pared by 0 bases and J by 8 bases, with 5 bases between. This CDR3 has 11 residues. The CDR3 region is CASSLDGGYTF. The CDR3 DNA reads as TGCGCCAGCAGCTTGGACGGGGGCTACACCTTC.

This rearrangement joins TRBV19 to TRBJ1-2, with D unresolved. The CDR3 contains 13 residues. V lost 6 bases to trimming and J lost 6 bases, with 14 bases between them. The germline gives CDR1 LNHDA, CDR2 SQIVND (reference sequence). This CDR3 is CASSSGRKNGYTF. CDR3 DNA sequence: TGTGCCAGTAGCTCCGGGAGAAAGAATGGCTACACCTTC.

This chain uses TRBV2 with TRBJ1-5, with a tentative D call TRBD1 (5 bases). Trimming took 7 bases from V and 1 from J, leaving 14 bases between them. Germline V CDR1 and CDR2: SNHLY, FYNNEI. The CDR3 is 15 residues long. The CDR3 protein is CASKWQGGSNQPQHF. The CDR3, as DNA: TGTGCCAGCAAGTGGCAGGGTGGGAGCAATCAGCCCCAGCATTTT.

The chain combines TRBV5-6 with TRBJ2-1; TRBD2 matches 8 bases. This CDR3 contains 14 residues. V gave up 7 bases and J gave up 8 bases; unmatched junction bases: 11. Germline V gene lookup returns CDR1 SGHDT and CDR2 YYEEEE. The CDR3 sequence: CASWTGTRRYEQFF. As DNA, the CDR3 is TGTGCCAGCTGGACCGGGACTAGGAGATATGAGCAGTTCTTC.

The chain couples TRBV18 to TRBJ1-1, with TRBD1 matching 8 bases. This CDR3 has 14 residues. J lost 6 bases, V lost 5 bases, and 8 bases had no gene match. CDR1 and CDR2 from the germline V gene are KGHSH and LQKENI. CDR3 nucleotide sequence: TGTGCCAGCTCATCAAGACAGGGGTCCCCTGAAGCTTTCTTT. It yields the protein CASSSRQGSPEAFF.

The rearrangement uses TRBV15 and TRBJ1-4; unclear D gene. V was pared by 2 bases and J by 6 bases, with 7 bases between. CDR3 length: 13 amino acids. Germline V gene lookup returns CDR1 LNHNV and CDR2 YYDKDF (reference sequence). The DNA of the CDR3 is TGTGCCACCAGCAGATTCGTTGATGAAAAACTGTTTTTT. Translated, it gives CATSRFVDEKLFF.

The chain employs TRBV12-3 or TRBV12-4 and TRBJ1-5; no clear D gene. This CDR3 has 13 amino acids. Trimming removed 0 bases from V and 4 bases from J, with 4 bases in between. The CDR3 nucleotides are TGTGCCAGCAGTTTAGCAGAGAATCAGCCCCAGCATTTT. Translating it yields CASSLAENQPQHF.

V and J are TRBV6-6 and TRBJ2-5; 16 bases are a match to TRBD2. The CDR3 has 17 amino acids. V lost 5 bases to trimming and J lost 7 bases; unmatched junction nucleotides: 10. Germline-derived CDR1 and CDR2 are MNHNY and SVGAGI (reference sequence). The CDR3 DNA reads as TGTGCCAGCAGTCCGGGACTAGCGGGGGGGATTCGAGGGACCCAGTACTTC. Translating gives CASSPGLAGGIRGTQYF.